Following are 16 T cell receptor beta chains from one sample sequenced in a study of shared clonotypes between healthy human individuals. The data were produced by immunoSEQ multiplex PCR, yet TCRdb's version contains in-frame clones alone and is incomplete. Seen here are roughly 2.2 million clones, around 90% observed once, and the top ten hold about 0.41%. The sequenced sample was naive CD4+ T cells from PBMCs. This sample's subset: CD45RA+ positively selected. The receptors were sampled from a man aged 18 to 29 in good health. Some clones in this sample may be carry-over from other donors' samples.

In the case of this clone: Other DNA sequences within the sample encode an identical CDR3. This rearrangement joins TRBV6-4 to TRBJ2-1; D could derive from TRBD1 or TRBD2 (5 bases each). The CDR3 spans 14 residues. V was clipped by 5 bases and J by 4 bases, with 12 bases between them. The germline CDR1 and CDR2 sequences are MRHNA and SNTAGT. CDR3 region: CASSPGTAYNEQFF. The CDR3 DNA is TGTGCCAGCAGTCCGGGGACGGCTTACAATGAGCAGTTCTTC.

There are a few counts of this clone. Other nucleotide sequences in the sample specify the same CDR3. This chain uses TRBV5-1 with TRBJ2-2; D gene uncertain. Per the germline V gene, CDR1 is SGHRS and CDR2 is YFSETQ. The CDR3 totals 12 residues. Deletions cut 2 bases from V and 2 bases from J, with 1 base between. CDR3 residues: CASSFNTGELFF. The DNA of the CDR3 is TGCGCCAGCAGCTTCAACACCGGGGAGCTGTTTTTT.

As regards this clone: Additional DNA sequences in this sample encode the identical CDR3. The genes are TRBV7-2 and TRBJ2-1; D is unresolved. From germline, CDR1 is SGHTA and CDR2 FQGNSA. Deletions cut 1 base from V and 0 bases from J, with 7 bases between. The CDR3 runs to 15 residues. The DNA for the CDR3 is TGTGCCAGCAGCTTAGGCCCGAGCTCCTACAATGAGCAGTTCTTC. Its translation is CASSLGPSSYNEQFF.

This clone was seen just once. The same CDR3 also results from other DNA sequences found in this sample. This chain connects TRBV28 to TRBJ2-1; 9 nucleotides align to TRBD2. This CDR3 is 14 amino acids long. CDR1 and CDR2 from the germline V gene are MDHEN and SYDVKM. Unmatched junction bases numbered 2, after V lost 5 bases and J lost 3 bases. CDR3 region: CASSLAGLYNEQFF. The CDR3 DNA reads TGTGCCAGCAGTCTAGCGGGGCTCTACAATGAGCAGTTCTTC.

V and J are TRBV21-1 and TRBJ1-2; the DNA was not compared with TRBD1, the D call given in the table. TRBV21-1 is tagged as a pseudogene. CDR3 length equals 20 residues. CDR3 in amino acids: CASSNGRGLGQGPANYGYTF. CDR3 nucleotide sequence: TGTGCCAGCAGCAATGGGAGAGGCTTGGGACAGGGGCCCGCTAACTATGGCTACACCTTC.

This chain joins TRBV29-1 and TRBJ2-7, with 14 bases matching TRBD2. The CDR3 runs 14 residues. Germline V gene sequence: CDR1 SQVTM, CDR2 ANQGSEA. V shed 4 bases and J 4 bases; nucleotides not matched to a gene: 3. CDR3 nucleotide sequence: TGCAGCGTTGGACTAGCGGGAGGGTTTTACGAGCAGTACTTC. Translating it yields CSVGLAGGFYEQYF.

The V call is TRBV23-1, the J call TRBJ2-7; 10 bases line up with TRBD2. TRBV23-1 has ORF status, its function being uncertain. Trimming took 6 bases from V and 2 from J; bases not matched to a gene: 1. The CDR3 contains 13 residues. CDR3 nucleotide sequence: TGCGCCAGCAGGGGGACTAGCGCCTACGAGCAGTACTTC. The encoded protein is CASRGTSAYEQYF.

CDR3 sequence reads: CASSQVGLQETQYF. Here the CDR3 DNA reads TGTGCCAGCAGCCAAGTGGGACTGCAAGAGACCCAGTACTTC. The V and J genes are TRBV5-4 and TRBJ2-5; D possibly corresponds to TRBD2 (6 bases). The CDR3 runs to 14 residues. V was trimmed by 4 bases and J by 2 bases, leaving 12 bases between them. Germline V CDR1 and CDR2: SGHNT, YYREEE (reference sequence).

This chain uses TRBV6-1 with TRBJ2-3, with D uncertain. The germline V gene encodes CDR1 MNHNS and CDR2 SASEGT. The CDR3 has 14 amino acids. The V and J ends lost 1 base and 6 bases respectively, with 11 bases between them. As DNA, the CDR3 is TGTGCCAGCAGTGAAGAGTGGCCACCCGATACGCAGTATTTT. Its protein is CASSEEWPPDTQYF.

This chain uses TRBV21-1 with TRBJ2-7; TRBD2, as called in the table, went unchecked against the DNA. TRBV21-1 is labeled a pseudogene. The CDR3 sequence is 17 residues long. CDR3 in amino acids: CASSINPHSSSSYEQYF. The CDR3 DNA reads TGTGCCAGCAGCATAAATCCCCACTCCTCTAGCTCCTACGAGCAGTACTTC.

The chain recombines TRBV7-9 with TRBJ2-5, with D possibly TRBD2 on 7 matching bases. Trimming left V 6 bases short and J 4 bases short, with 21 bases between. This CDR3 has 16 amino acids. Germline V lookup: CDR1 SEHNR, CDR2 FQNEAQ (reference sequence). The CDR3 DNA follows: TGTGCCAGCAGTGTGGCAGTGGGAGGGGGTGGAGAGACCCAGTACTTC. Its translation: CASSVAVGGGGETQYF.

The genes are TRBV9 and TRBJ2-2; 11 nucleotides line up with TRBD2. CDR1 and CDR2 from the germline V gene are SGDLS and YYNGEE. Trimming at V came to 3 bases and at J to 4 bases, leaving 5 bases not matched to a gene. This CDR3 has 16 amino acids. Here the CDR3 DNA reads TGTGCCAGCAGCGCGCAGGGACTAGCGGTCACCGGGGAGCTGTTTTTT. Translating it yields CASSAQGLAVTGELFF.

This clone was counted once. The V gene is TRBV19, the J gene TRBJ2-3; 7 bases match TRBD2. Germline V gene lookup returns CDR1 LNHDA and CDR2 SQIVND (reference sequence). The CDR3 spans 14 residues. The junction had 3 bases not matched to a gene; V was cut back by 6 bases and J by 0 bases. The CDR3 here is CASRRDYSTDTQYF. The CDR3 DNA reads as TGTGCCAGTAGACGGGACTATAGCACAGATACGCAGTATTTT.

This clone was counted only a few times. The genes are TRBV7-6 and TRBJ1-1; TRBD1 might be the D (6 bases). The CDR3 runs to 15 residues. The V and J ends lost 3 bases and 1 base respectively, with 12 bases between them. Germline lookup yields CDR1 SGHVS and CDR2 FNYEAQ. In DNA form, the CDR3 reads TGTGCCAGCAGCTTTACACAGGGAAGGAACACTGAAGCTTTCTTT. It specifies CASSFTQGRNTEAFF.

The V call is TRBV11-1, the J call TRBJ2-3; no clear D gene. The CDR3 extends over 12 amino acids. Germline assignment: CDR1 SGHAT and CDR2 FQDESV (reference sequence). Trimming pared 5 bases from V and 6 bases from J, leaving 9 bases between. CDR3 amino acids: CASSPSRDTQYF. The CDR3 DNA is TGTGCCAGCAGCCCCTCACGGGATACGCAGTATTTT. Using reference TRBV11-1 and TRBJ2-3 for the parts outside the CDR3, the full variable domain is EAEVAQSPRYKITEKSQAVAFWCDPISGHATLYWYRQILGQGPELLVQFQDESVVDDSQLPKDRFSAERLKGVDSTLKIQPAELGDSAMYLCASSPSRDTQYFGPGTRLTVL.

This chain connects TRBV6-1 to TRBJ2-5; D gene ambiguous. The CDR3 covers 13 residues. CDR1 MNHNS and CDR2 SASEGT come from the germline V gene. Trimming cost V 0 bases and J 6 bases, with 8 bases left between them. The CDR3 spells CASSEAGSKTQYF. The CDR3 nucleotides read TGTGCCAGCAGTGAAGCGGGGTCAAAGACCCAGTACTTC.